Each of the 19 T cell receptor beta chains below was sequenced from the same sample in a study of blood T cell repertoires in COVID-19. The data were produced by immunoSEQ multiplex PCR, yet TCRdb's version contains in-frame clones alone and is incomplete. This sample yields 250,000 to 350,000 clones, of which 70% to 90% are seen a single time; over 4% belongs to the top ten. Sequenced input: PBMCs or T cells enriched from blood (not recorded which). These receptor sequences come from a woman in her 30s who had recovered from COVID-19.

The V and J genes are TRBV3-1 (or the pseudogene TRBV3-2) and TRBJ2-7, with D possibly TRBD2 on 5 matching bases. The CDR3 contains 13 residues. Per the germline V gene, CDR1 is LGHDT and CDR2 is YNNKEL (reference sequence). V lost 0 bases and J lost 7, with 10 bases in between. The CDR3 coding sequence is TGTGCCAGCAGCCAAGATCTAGCAAGGGAGCAGTACTTC. This translates into CASSQDLAREQYF.

The chain has TRBV20-1 and TRBJ1-1; D is unresolved. Germline V gives CDR1 DFQATT, CDR2 SNEGSKA (reference sequence). The CDR3 contains 14 residues. Trimming removed 3 bases from V and 3 bases from J, with 14 bases in between. As DNA, the CDR3 is TGCAGTGCTAGTGTCCAGGTCCGACACACTGAAGCTTTCTTT. Translated, it gives CSASVQVRHTEAFF.

This chain uses TRBV15 with TRBJ1-2, with 7 positions matching TRBD1. The V and J ends lost 0 bases and 7 bases, in that order; junction bases with no gene match: 5. Germline CDR1 and CDR2: LNHNV and YYDKDF (reference sequence). CDR3 size: 14 residues. The CDR3, as DNA: TGTGCCACCAGCAGAGATCGAAGGGGGCTTGGCTACACCTTC. Translation: CATSRDRRGLGYTF.

In DNA, the CDR3 is TGTGCCAGCGGGGCCGAAACCACTGAAGCTTTCTTT. The encoded protein is CASGAETTEAFF. This chain connects TRBV7-8 to TRBJ1-1, with a tentative D call TRBD1 (5 bases). CDR3 length equals 12 residues. Looked up from germline, CDR1 is SGHVS and CDR2 is FQNEAQ. Trimming stripped 8 bases from V and 4 bases from J, with 11 bases between.

This sequence joins TRBV7-9 and TRBJ2-3, with D perhaps matching TRBD1 (6 bases). V was clipped by 2 bases and J by 1 base, with 13 bases between them. This CDR3 is built from 16 residues. The germline CDR1 and CDR2 sequences are SEHNR and FQNEAQ (reference sequence). CDR3 sequence reads: CASSLRIAGGTDTQYF. The CDR3 DNA follows: TGTGCCAGCAGCTTAAGGATCGCAGGGGGCACAGATACGCAGTATTTT.

This chain joins TRBV13 and TRBJ2-3; 13 positions match TRBD2. J was trimmed by 4 bases and V by 7 bases; bases with no gene match: 17. In germline, CDR1 is PRHDT, CDR2 FYEKMQ (reference sequence). CDR3 size: 19 residues. Here the CDR3 DNA reads TGTGCCAGCACCGAACAACCGACAACTAGCGGGGGGGCCTCAGATACGCAGTATTTT. Its protein is CASTEQPTTSGGASDTQYF.

V is TRBV27 and J is TRBJ2-7; 9 bases are a match to TRBD1. The CDR3 covers 13 residues. Germline trimming cut 6 bases from V and 4 bases from J; bases unmatched to any gene: 4. Germline loops: CDR1 MNHEY, CDR2 SMNVEV (reference sequence). CDR3 amino acids: CASRGQGDYEQYF. CDR3 coding DNA: TGTGCCAGCAGGGGACAGGGAGATTACGAGCAGTACTTC.

The genes are TRBV28 and TRBJ1-5; 9 bases are shared with TRBD1. This CDR3 comprises 16 residues. Germline CDR1 and CDR2: MDHEN and SYDVKM. Losses at the gene ends were 5 bases for V and 2 bases for J; bases not matched to a gene: 7. The CDR3 DNA follows: TGTGCCAGCAGTCTTAGGCGGGACAGGGGCAATCAGCCCCAGCATTTT. The encoded protein is CASSLRRDRGNQPQHF.

The chain employs TRBV4-3 and TRBJ2-6; D uncertain. The V and J ends lost 0 bases and 0 bases respectively, with 12 bases between them. Per germline, CDR1 LGHNA and CDR2 YSLEER. This CDR3 spans 18 amino acids. CDR3 residues: CASSQDPQTYSGANVLTF. The CDR3, as DNA: TGCGCCAGCAGCCAAGATCCCCAGACATACTCTGGGGCCAACGTCCTGACTTTC.

The chain combines TRBV6-5 with TRBJ2-5, with TRBD1 identical over 7 bases. Per the germline V gene, CDR1 is MNHEY and CDR2 is SVGAGI. The V and J ends lost 5 bases and 5 bases, in that order; junction bases with no gene match: 8. This CDR3 is built from 14 residues. The CDR3 nucleotides read TGTGCCAGCAGTCCAGGGACAGACGGGGAGACCCAGTACTTC. This sequence encodes CASSPGTDGETQYF.

This clone occurred once. Written as DNA, the CDR3 is TGCGCCAGCAGCTTGGCCGGAGGGGCGGGGCGAGACTATGGCTACACCTTC. This gives the protein CASSLAGGAGRDYGYTF. The chain carries TRBV5-1 and TRBJ1-2; TRBD1 is a possible D gene (5 bases). Trimming shortened V by 0 bases and J by 3 bases, and 18 bases separated the two germline ends. The V gene's germline CDR1 is SGHRS and CDR2 YFSETQ. The CDR3 extends over 17 amino acids. Looking up the rest from reference TRBV5-1 and TRBJ1-2 gives the full variable domain: KAGVTQTPRYLIKTRGQQVTLSCSPISGHRSVSWYQQTPGQGLQFLFEYFSETQRNKGNFPGRFSGRQFSNSRSEMNVSTLELGDSALYLCASSLAGGAGRDYGYTFGSGTRLTVV.

This clone was detected only a few times. The chain employs TRBV27 and TRBJ1-2; D is uncertain. Trimming took 2 bases from V and 10 from J, leaving 11 bases between them. The V gene's germline CDR1 is MNHEY and CDR2 SMNVEV (reference sequence). There are 12 residues in the CDR3. The CDR3 loop reads CASSLGGVDYTF. In DNA, the CDR3 is TGTGCCAGCAGTTTAGGCGGGGTGGACTACACCTTC.

The V call is TRBV2, the J call TRBJ2-1, with D unresolved. This CDR3 has 10 amino acids. Between the trimmed V and J ends, which lost 6 bases and 7 bases, there was a span of 4 bases. CDR1 SNHLY and CDR2 FYNNEI come from the germline V gene. The CDR3 bases are TGTGCCAGCAGCGGGAATGAGCAGTTCTTC. It translates to CASSGNEQFF.

The rearrangement joins TRBV5-4 to TRBJ2-3, with a tentative D call TRBD2 (6 bases). The germline gives CDR1 SGHNT, CDR2 YYREEE (reference sequence). CDR3 length equals 14 residues. The V end lost 6 bases, the J end lost 5 bases, and 16 bases lay between the germline ends. This CDR3 is CASTGPSGGDTQYF. Here the CDR3 DNA reads TGTGCCAGCACGGGGCCATCCGGGGGAGATACGCAGTATTTT. The whole variable domain, filled in from reference TRBV5-4 and TRBJ2-3, reads ETGVTQSPTHLIKTRGQQVTLRCSSQSGHNTVSWYQQALGQGPQFIFQYYREEENGRGNFPPRFSGLQFPNYSSELNVNALELDDSALYLCASTGPSGGDTQYFGPGTRLTVL.

The chain links TRBV7-9 to TRBJ2-1, with 9 bases aligning to TRBD1. V lost 3 bases and J lost 3; bases outside the gene matches: 3. The CDR3 runs 15 residues. Per germline, CDR1 SEHNR and CDR2 FQNEAQ (reference sequence). CDR3: CASSLRGQGYNEQFF. The DNA for the CDR3 is TGTGCCAGCAGCTTGAGGGGACAGGGCTACAATGAGCAGTTCTTC.

This chain joins TRBV28 and TRBJ2-7; 7 bases match TRBD1. CDR1 and CDR2 (germline): MDHEN, SYDVKM. This CDR3 region has 13 residues. J gave up 5 bases and V 8 bases, and 9 bases lay outside the gene matches. In DNA, the CDR3 is TGTGCCAGCGCGCCACAGGGGAACCACGAGCAGTACTTC. Its protein product is CASAPQGNHEQYF.

The rearrangement links TRBV28 to TRBJ1-5, with a possible D match to TRBD1 (5 bases). V lost 3 bases to trimming and J lost 4 bases, with 10 bases between them. The CDR3 runs 14 residues. In germline, CDR1 is MDHEN, CDR2 SYDVKM. The CDR3 reads CASSLFRDNQPQHF. CDR3 DNA: TGTGCCAGCAGTTTGTTCAGGGATAATCAGCCCCAGCATTTT.

V and J are TRBV19 and TRBJ2-7, with 8 bases that match TRBD2. This CDR3 is 14 amino acids long. The V gene's germline CDR1 is LNHDA and CDR2 SQIVND (reference sequence). The V segment lost 7 bases and the J segment 1 base; nucleotides outside the gene matches: 6. CDR3: CASKRGGGSYEQYF. CDR3 in DNA: TGTGCCAGTAAGAGGGGCGGGGGGTCCTACGAGCAGTACTTC.

This chain uses TRBV20-1 with TRBJ1-6; D unclear. With 3 bases removed from V and 9 bases from J, the gap between germline ends came to 15 bases. The CDR3 length is 14 residues. Germline V gene sequence: CDR1 DFQATT, CDR2 SNEGSKA (reference sequence). CDR3 sequence: CSASWTNSVSPLHF. CDR3 nucleotides: TGCAGTGCTAGTTGGACTAACTCCGTTTCACCCCTCCACTTT.